This TCR beta chain was documented in a study of blood T cell repertoires in COVID-19. Study overall: The United States, Italy and Spain supplied acute and convalescent COVID-19 samples.

Clones were read by immunoSEQ multiplex PCR, and TCRdb kept only the in-frame ones, dropping some. Altogether about 230,000 clones are present, around 83% being singletons, with the ten largest covering about 5.7%. The V gene's germline CDR1 is SGHAT and CDR2 FQNNGV. The CDR3 has 14 amino acids. Trimming took off 5 bases at V and 4 bases at J, with 15 bases between the two ends. The receptor comes from an elderly man with acute or convalescent COVID-19. The V call is TRBV11-2, the J call TRBJ2-7, with a weak D call TRBD2 (6 bases). What was sequenced was peripheral blood. CDR3 in DNA: TGTGCCAGCAGCCGTGGACATAGCGGATACGAGCAGTACTTC. It specifies CASSRGHSGYEQYF.